This passage covers 9 T cell receptor beta chains from one sample sequenced in a study of T cells expressing NK-cell markers (dated by TCRdb to the early 2020s). Receptors were amplified or captured by 5' RACE. This sample was sequenced with an Illumina HiSeq 2000. Following reprocessing of the reads by TCRdb, the data hold one row per CDR3 protein sequence and no DNA is available. The table kept for this sample lists around 470,000 distinct CDR3 sequences. Over 1.1% of the sample goes to the ten largest clones. The sample was blood T cells: a sorted CD56 or NKG2C T cell subset, CD4+ or CD8+ T cells, or bulk PBMC T cells (not recorded which). All receptors come from a woman between 50 and 59 years old in good health. Donor details come from another sample of the same person, matched by shared clones.

This rearrangement joins TRBV20-1 to TRBJ2-5; TCRdb's assignment of TRBD2 cannot be checked, as there is no DNA. CDR3 length: 14 residues. Germline V gives CDR1 DFQATT, CDR2 SNEGSKA (reference sequence). CDR3 loop: CSAGFGSLRETQYF.

The CDR3 is CASSQPTSGPHYEQYF. This chain connects TRBV4-1 to TRBJ2-7; the D gene TCRdb calls, TRBD2, cannot be checked with no DNA. From germline, CDR1 is MGHRA and CDR2 YSYEKL. CDR3 length: 16 amino acids.

The genes are TRBV27 and TRBJ1-6. Germline loops: CDR1 MNHEY, CDR2 SMNVEV (reference sequence). The CDR3 has 13 amino acids. CDR3: CASGISYNSPLHF.

The rearrangement links TRBV20-1 to TRBJ1-2. The length of the CDR3 is 13 residues. Per germline, CDR1 DFQATT and CDR2 SNEGSKA (reference sequence). CDR3 protein: CSASQNSNYGYTF.

The V gene is TRBV12-3 or TRBV12-4, the J gene TRBJ1-1; TCRdb lists TRBD1, though no DNA is available to test this call. The CDR3 contains 15 residues. CDR3 region: CASSFRDIKGTEAFF.

The chain has TRBV12-3 or TRBV12-4 and TRBJ2-1. The CDR3 spans 14 residues. The CDR3 loop reads CASRLAGRTNEQFF.

This chain connects TRBV28 to TRBJ2-7; without DNA, the TCRdb call of TRBD2 cannot be checked. CDR3 size: 15 residues. Germline CDR1 reads MDHEN; CDR2 reads SYDVKM. The CDR3 loop is CASSLASLYPPEQYF.

The chain carries TRBV5-1 and TRBJ2-5; TCRdb picks TRBD2, but there is no DNA to check that call. Germline CDR1 is SGHRS and CDR2 is YFSETQ. The CDR3 sequence is 16 residues long. The CDR3 spells CASSGSGTSVQETQYF.

This chain connects TRBV9 to TRBJ2-1. Germline V gives CDR1 SGDLS, CDR2 YYNGEE. This CDR3 is 13 amino acids long. The chain's CDR3 is CASSVFLSNEQFF. Looking up the rest from reference TRBV9 and TRBJ2-1 gives the full variable domain: DSGVTQTPKHLITATGQRVTLRCSPRSGDLSVYWYQQSLDQGLQFLIQYYNGEERAKGNILERFSAQQFPDLHSELNLSSLELGDSALYFCASSVFLSNEQFFGPGTRLTVL.